Listed below are T cell receptor beta chains from one sample, sequenced in a study of regulatory T cells in long-lasting Graves disease. In TCRdb, the multiplex PCR reads were re-called with MiXCR into one record per CDR3 protein. The top ten hold around 30% of the sample, which has nearly 350,000 distinct CDR3 sequences, about 20% seen once. The material was peripheral blood mononuclear cells (PBMCs), obtained when the disease was refractory, from a patient treated with antithyroid drugs. Receptor source: a female donor with Graves disease. Both conserved end residues are part of each CDR3. Fields, in order: D gene, J gene, V gene, clone size, CDR3 DNA, CDR3 protein. D genes are given only for firm matches. Expanded clones are given a class, and other clones once, few, many or no size at all.

>.|TRBJ1-2|TRBV6-1|many
TGTGCCAGCAGTGTCGCGGGGGCACCGCATGGCTACACCTTC
CASSVAGAPHGYTF
>.|TRBJ1-1|TRBV7-3|many
TGTGCCAGCAGCCTAAGACGGGGGGGCAAGGGTGAAGCTTTCTTT
CASSLRRGGKGEAFF
>.|TRBJ1-1|TRBV2|few
TGTGCCAGCAGTGAAGCGCTTGGAACAGTTTTGAACACTGAAGCTTTCTTT
CASSEALGTVLNTEAFF
>TRBD1|TRBJ1-2|TRBV19|.
TGTGCCAGTAGTACTCGAACGACAGGGGTTAGGGATGGCTACACCTTC
CASSTRTTGVRDGYTF
>.|TRBJ1-2|TRBV28|many
TGTGCCAGCAGTTCGGTAGGAGGGTTGTATGGCTACACCTTC
CASSSVGGLYGYTF
>TRBD1|TRBJ1-6|TRBV14|few
TGTGCCAGCAGCCAAAGGACAGGAGGTCCACCCCTCCACTTT
CASSQRTGGPPLHF
>.|TRBJ1-5|TRBV2|many
TGTGCCAGCAGTAAACAGGGTCAGCGCAATCAGCCCCAGCATTTT
CASSKQGQRNQPQHF
>TRBD2|TRBJ2-1|TRBV6-5|.
TGTGCCAGCAGTTACCAGCGGGGTAATGAGCAGTTCTTC
CASSYQRGNEQFF
>.|TRBJ2-7|TRBV6-2/TRBV6-3|many
TGTGCCAGCAGTTGGGACTTCTCCTACGAGCAGTACTTC
CASSWDFSYEQYF
>.|TRBJ2-7|TRBV20-1|.
TGCAGTGCTAGAGAACGAGGGGTTCACTCCTACGAGCAGTACTTC
CSARERGVHSYEQYF
>.|TRBJ2-7|TRBV6-5|few
TGTGCCAGCAGTTCCGGGAACTTAGACGAGCAGTACTTC
CASSSGNLDEQYF
>TRBD1|TRBJ1-5|TRBV5-4|.
TGTGCCAGCAGCATGACAGGGGCCAATCAGCCCCAGCATTTT
CASSMTGANQPQHF
>TRBD2|TRBJ2-7|TRBV7-2|many
TGTGCCAGCAGCTTAGGACTAGCGGGAGAATACGAGCAGTACTTC
CASSLGLAGEYEQYF
>TRBD2|TRBJ2-4|TRBV7-9|.
TGTGCCAGCAGCTTAGGAGTTGCGGGAGAAGGGGTAGCCAAAAACATTCAGTACTTC
CASSLGVAGEGVAKNIQYF
>TRBD2|TRBJ2-4|TRBV27|many
TGTGCCAGCAGGGGGACTAGCGGGAGTAGGGCCAAAAACATTCAGTACTTC
CASRGTSGSRAKNIQYF
>.|TRBJ2-5|TRBV5-1|.
TGCGCCAGCAGCTTGTTTGGGTCTAGCGTGCAAGAGACCCAGTACTTC
CASSLFGSSVQETQYF
>TRBD1|TRBJ2-3|TRBV6-6|once
TGTGCCAGCAGTTACTCGCCGGGACAGGGCACAGATACGCAGTATTTT
CASSYSPGQGTDTQYF
>.|TRBJ2-7|TRBV2|many
TGTGCCAGCAGTGGACAGCGGACTTACTACGAGCAGTACTTC
CASSGQRTYYEQYF
>TRBD2|TRBJ2-7|TRBV7-9|many
TGTGCCAGCAGCCGCAGCGGGAGCTCCTACGAGCAGTACTTC
CASSRSGSSYEQYF
>TRBD2|TRBJ2-5|TRBV18|.
TGTGCCAGCTCACCCGGACTAGCGGGAGTAGGGAAAGAGACCCAGTACTTC
CASSPGLAGVGKETQYF
>.|TRBJ2-7|TRBV4-1|.
TGCGCCAGCAGCCAAGGCGGACTTCAAGTGCCCTACGAGCAGTACTTC
CASSQGGLQVPYEQYF
>.|TRBJ2-7|TRBV20-1|.
TGCAGTGCTCAGGCGGTAGCCTACGAGCAGTACTTC
CSAQAVAYEQYF
>TRBD1|TRBJ1-4|TRBV7-9|few
TGTACCAGCAGCCCCCGTCTACCGGGACAGGCGTTTAATGAAAAACTGTTTTTT
CTSSPRLPGQAFNEKLFF
>.|TRBJ2-5|TRBV5-6|.
TGTGCCAGCAGCTTCCTGGGACTGGGACAAGAGACCCAGTACTTC
CASSFLGLGQETQYF
>.|TRBJ1-2|TRBV19|.
TGTGCCACGAAAAGGGCGGTCGACTATGGCTACACCTTC
CATKRAVDYGYTF
>.|TRBJ2-3|TRBV30|few
TGTGCCTGGAGTGTCATGGGCGGTTTAGATACGCAGTATTTT
CAWSVMGGLDTQYF
>.|TRBJ1-1|TRBV15|.
TGTGCCACCAGCAGAGCTCTCACAGACTTTGAAGCTTTCTTT
CATSRALTDFEAFF
>.|TRBJ2-3|TRBV18|.
TGTGCCAGCTCGTCCCCAGACACAGATACGCAGTATTTT
CASSSPDTDTQYF
>.|TRBJ2-2|TRBV2|few
TGTGCCAGCAGTGAAGAGTCCTCCTACACCGGGGAGCTGTTTTTT
CASSEESSYTGELFF
>TRBD1|TRBJ2-4|TRBV20-1|many
TGCAGTGCTGAAGACAGGGCCACCAAAAACATTCAGTACTTC
CSAEDRATKNIQYF
>.|TRBJ2-5|TRBV7-9|.
TGTGCCAGCAGCTTAAAGGGAGCAGAGTTGACCTTCGAGACCCAGTACTTC
CASSLKGAELTFETQYF
>.|TRBJ2-7|TRBV28|many
TGTGCCAGCAGTCTGGCAGCACGGCCCTACGAGCAGTACTTC
CASSLAARPYEQYF
>TRBD1|TRBJ2-3|TRBV2|few
TGTGCCAGCAGTGAATCCCAAAACAGGGGAGATACGCAGTATTTT
CASSESQNRGDTQYF
>.|TRBJ1-6|TRBV7-9|.
TGTGCCAGCAGCTCCGGGACACCGAGCTCCTATAATTCACCCCTCCACTTT
CASSSGTPSSYNSPLHF
>.|TRBJ1-6|TRBV2|many
TGTGCCAGCAGTATAGGTCTTAATTCACCCCTCCACTTT
CASSIGLNSPLHF
>TRBD2|TRBJ2-1|TRBV28|.
TGTGCCAGCAGTAGCGGGAGGGCATTCAATGAGCAGTTCTTC
CASSSGRAFNEQFF
>TRBD1|TRBJ1-2|TRBV14|many
TGTGCCAGCAGTCAGGGGGTTAACTATGGCTACACCTTC
CASSQGVNYGYTF
>.|TRBJ1-6|TRBV19|.
TGTGCCAGTAGTATAAAGCTGAGTAAATCACCCCTCCACTTT
CASSIKLSKSPLHF
>TRBD2|TRBJ2-7|TRBV7-2|few
TGTGCCAGCAGCCCCCGGGGTAGCGGGGGAATGTACGAGCAGTACTTC
CASSPRGSGGMYEQYF
>.|TRBJ2-2|TRBV20-1|few
TGCAGTGCTAGATTTGGCGGGGAGCTGTTTTTT
CSARFGGELFF
>.|TRBJ2-2|TRBV12-3/TRBV12-4|many
TGTGCCAGCAGCGGTACAGGGAGGGAGCTGTTTTTT
CASSGTGRELFF
>.|TRBJ1-1|TRBV6-2/TRBV6-3|.
TGTGCCAGCAGTGAAGCGGAGGGGGGGTGGTACACTGAAGCTTTCTTT
CASSEAEGGWYTEAFF
>TRBD2|TRBJ2-1|TRBV11-2|few
TGTGCCAGCAGCGTGACTAGCGGGAGATACAATGAGCAGTTCTTC
CASSVTSGRYNEQFF